The present TCR beta chain was sequenced within a study of blood T cell repertoires in COVID-19. Turning to the study itself: PBMCs, B-cell-depleted T cells, or T cells provided the cDNA or gDNA that made up the material.

Recruitment covered fewer than 25 US areas and drew participants whose ages spanned about 18 to 95 years. Sequencing was performed with immunoSEQ multiplex PCR; in TCRdb, only in-frame clones are kept and a portion is missing. In the table there are under 250,000 clones, over 85% of which are singletons. This clone was detected a few times. The CDR3 spans 15 residues. Germline V lookup: CDR1 GTSNPN, CDR2 SVGIG (reference sequence). V shed 4 bases and J shed 2 bases, with 15 bases lying between them. Sequences were obtained from PBMCs or T cells enriched from blood (not recorded which). The TCR was taken from a woman between 25 and 40 years old with acute COVID-19. This chain uses TRBV30 with TRBJ1-3, with D maybe TRBD1 (5 bases). CDR3 sequence: CAWTWGGTTGNTIYF. In DNA form, the CDR3 reads TGTGCCTGGACCTGGGGCGGGACCACTGGAAACACCATATATTTT.